This TCR beta chain was observed in a study of blood T cell repertoires in COVID-19 (dated by TCRdb to 2018 to 2021). In terms of the full investigation: For ImmuneRACE Cohort 3, a participant was defined as recovered based on two consecutive negative NP/OP PCR tests, clearance by a healthcare professional, or resolution of symptoms. Collaborator samples came from the United States, Italy and Spain and covered acute and convalescent phases of COVID-19. The material from the prospective study consisted of cDNA or gDNA derived from T cells, B-cell-depleted T cells, or PBMCs. Subjects who had been exposed to COVID-19, were actively infected with it, or had recovered from it provided the deeply sampled blood TCRbeta repertoires that made up the dataset. The repertoires were made available in a free public database intended to serve as a resource for research on the immune response to SARS-CoV-2. Samples were obtained from the ongoing ImmuneRACE study (first 160 participants) and from roughly 1,300 subjects provided by 6 global collaborators. The sample metadata nearly always contained a de-identified subject ID, COVID-19 status, age in years and sex. HLA class I and class II types, where available, came from metadata supplied by the sample provider rather than from assay-based typing. Overall study results and their limits: Clinical and demographic metadata were provided uncurated, with the amount varying by source and participant.

Participants in the prospective study were enrolled through a virtual design, were aged roughly 18 to 100 years, and lived in approximately 25 United States geographic areas. In the prospective study, participants were assigned to cohorts based on the clinical history participants reported in a screening survey and a study questionnaire. Each participant in the prospective study had whole blood, serum and a nasopharyngeal or oropharyngeal swab collected by mobile phlebotomists. Prospective study participants could optionally give additional blood draws and questionnaires over an approximately two-month period. Prospective study blood samples were shipped either frozen or at room temperature before DNA extraction. The immunoSEQ Assay, a bias-controlled multiplex PCR, was used to amplify TCRbeta CDR3 regions from genomic DNA. The paper's data handling went like this. Nucleated cell counts per sample were estimated from amplification of reference gene primers within the assay. To quantify the absolute abundance of each unique TCRbeta CDR3 rearrangement, sequence reads were collapsed and filtered. For each sample, productive Simpson clonality was calculated by taking the square root of Simpson's diversity index across productive rearrangements. As stored in TCRdb, this immuneACCESS dataset retains in-frame rearrangements with V and J assigned. A fraction of the clones does not appear; measured against another copy, unresolved V genes explain less than half of the discrepancy, and the remainder lacks a known reason. V, J and clone size are taken as reported in that table, and D and trimming were inferred from the DNA itself. For this sample there are some 300,000 clones; 70% to 90% appear just once. Of the sample, 2% to 2.5% is held by the ten largest clones.

The germline V gene supplies CDR1 SGHDT and CDR2 YYEEEE. V has 4 bases trimmed and J has 4 bases trimmed; junction bases matching no gene number 6. Its CDR3 holds 14 amino acids, cysteine through phenylalanine. Of the read, only the CDR3 DNA is kept; its 42 bases are in frame from base 1. A word on this clone: The antigen this receptor binds is unknown. Base qualities are missing; no much larger clone stands one base away.

This receptor was identified in an older woman in a cohort exposed to, infected with or recovered from COVID-19 (not recorded which). The chain is encoded by TRBV5-6 joined to TRBJ2-5; 8 junctional bases match TRBD1. Sequences were obtained from PBMCs or T cells enriched from blood (not recorded which). CDR3 region: CASSQDRVRETQYF. The DNA is as follows: TGTGCCAGCAGCCAGGACAGGGTCAGAGAGACCCAGTACTTC.